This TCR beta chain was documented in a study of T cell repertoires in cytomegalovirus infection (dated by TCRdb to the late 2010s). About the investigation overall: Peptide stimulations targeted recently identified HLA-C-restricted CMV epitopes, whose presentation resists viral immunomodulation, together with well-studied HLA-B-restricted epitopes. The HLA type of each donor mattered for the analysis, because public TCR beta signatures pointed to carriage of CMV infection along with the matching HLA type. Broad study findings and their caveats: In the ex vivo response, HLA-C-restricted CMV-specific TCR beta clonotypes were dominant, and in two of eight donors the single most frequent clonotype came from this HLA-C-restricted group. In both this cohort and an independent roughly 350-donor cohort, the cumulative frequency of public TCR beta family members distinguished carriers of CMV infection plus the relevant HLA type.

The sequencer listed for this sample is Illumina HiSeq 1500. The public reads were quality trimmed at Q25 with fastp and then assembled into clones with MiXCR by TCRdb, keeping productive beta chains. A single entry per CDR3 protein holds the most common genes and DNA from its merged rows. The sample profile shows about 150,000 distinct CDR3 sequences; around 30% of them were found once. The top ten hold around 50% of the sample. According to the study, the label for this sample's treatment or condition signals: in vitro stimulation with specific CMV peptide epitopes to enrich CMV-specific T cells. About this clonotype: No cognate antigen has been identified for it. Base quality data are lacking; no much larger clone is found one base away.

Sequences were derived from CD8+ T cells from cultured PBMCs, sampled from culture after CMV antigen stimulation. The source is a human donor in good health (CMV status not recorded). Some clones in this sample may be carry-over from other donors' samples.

The DNA reads as follows: TGTGCCAGCACCGGCTGGGGGGAAAAGGACACTGAAGCTTTCTTT. This translates into CASTGWGEKDTEAFF. This receptor chain uses TRBV28 and TRBJ1-1, and possibly TRBD1, on 5 matching bases. V gives up 7 bases and J gives up 3 bases, and the segment between their germline ends measures 18 bases. The CDR3 measures 15 amino acids from cysteine to phenylalanine. Only the CDR3 portion is preserved as DNA: 45 bases, with reading frame beginning at the first base. The germline V gene gives CDR1 as MDHEN and CDR2 as SYDVKM. The CDR3, completed at both ends by the reference TRBV28 and TRBJ1-1 genes, gives the full variable domain DVKVTQSSRYLVKRTGEKVFLECVQDMDHENMFWYRQDPGLGLRLIYFSYDVKMKEKGDIPEGYSVSREKKERFSLILESASTNQTSMYLCASTGWGEKDTEAFFGQGTRLTVV.